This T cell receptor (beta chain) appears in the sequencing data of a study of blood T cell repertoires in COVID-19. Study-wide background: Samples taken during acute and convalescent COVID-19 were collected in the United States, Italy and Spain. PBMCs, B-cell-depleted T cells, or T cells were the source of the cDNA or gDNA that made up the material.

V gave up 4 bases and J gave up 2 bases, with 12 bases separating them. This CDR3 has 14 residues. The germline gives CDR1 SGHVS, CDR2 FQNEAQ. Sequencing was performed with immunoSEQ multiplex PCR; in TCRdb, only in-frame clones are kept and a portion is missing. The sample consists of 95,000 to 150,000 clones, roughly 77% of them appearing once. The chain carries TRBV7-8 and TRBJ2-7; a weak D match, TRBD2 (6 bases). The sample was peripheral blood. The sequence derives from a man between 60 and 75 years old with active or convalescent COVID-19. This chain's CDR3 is CASSSPGLTYEQYF. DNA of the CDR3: TGTGCCAGCAGCTCCCCGGGACTTACCTACGAGCAGTACTTC.